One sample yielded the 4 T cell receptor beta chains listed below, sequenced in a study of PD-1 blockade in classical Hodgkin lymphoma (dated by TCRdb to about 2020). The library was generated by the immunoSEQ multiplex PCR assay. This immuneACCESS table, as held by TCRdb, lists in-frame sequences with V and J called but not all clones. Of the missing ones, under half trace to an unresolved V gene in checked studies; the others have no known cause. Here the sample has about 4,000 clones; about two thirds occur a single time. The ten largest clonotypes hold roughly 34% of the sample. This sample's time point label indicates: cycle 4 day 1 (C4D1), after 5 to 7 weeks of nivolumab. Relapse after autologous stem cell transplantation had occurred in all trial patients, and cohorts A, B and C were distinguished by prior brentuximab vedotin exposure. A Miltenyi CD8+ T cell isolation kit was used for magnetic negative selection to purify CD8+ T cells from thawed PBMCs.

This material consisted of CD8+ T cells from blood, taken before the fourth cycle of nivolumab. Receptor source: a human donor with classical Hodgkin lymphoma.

DNA of the CDR3: TGTGCCAGCAGTGAACCCTACGAGCAGTACTTC. Encoded protein: CASSEPYEQYF. The rearrangement links TRBV2 to TRBJ2-7; D is ambiguous. V was trimmed by 2 bases and J by 2 bases, leaving 1 base between them. The CDR3 sequence is 11 residues long. CDR1 SNHLY and CDR2 FYNNEI come from the germline V gene.

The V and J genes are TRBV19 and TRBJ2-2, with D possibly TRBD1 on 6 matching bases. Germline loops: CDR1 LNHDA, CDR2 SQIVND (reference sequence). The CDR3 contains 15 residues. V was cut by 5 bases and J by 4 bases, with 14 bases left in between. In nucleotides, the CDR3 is TGTGCCAGTAGTTTCGGACAGATAACCACCGGGGAGCTGTTTTTT. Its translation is CASSFGQITTGELFF.

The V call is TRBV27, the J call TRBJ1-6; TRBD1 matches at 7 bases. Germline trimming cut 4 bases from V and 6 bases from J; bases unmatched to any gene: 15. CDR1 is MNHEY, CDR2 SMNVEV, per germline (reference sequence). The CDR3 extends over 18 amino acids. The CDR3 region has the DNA TGTGCCAGCAGTTCGGACAGGCTCAACCTTCCTTTTAATTCACCCCTCCACTTT. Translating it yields CASSSDRLNLPFNSPLHF.

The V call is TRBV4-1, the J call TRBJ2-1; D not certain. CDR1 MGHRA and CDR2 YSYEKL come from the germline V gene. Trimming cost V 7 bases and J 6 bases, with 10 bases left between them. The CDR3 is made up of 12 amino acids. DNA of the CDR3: TGCGCCAGCAAAGAGAAGGGCAATGAGCAGTTCTTC. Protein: CASKEKGNEQFF.